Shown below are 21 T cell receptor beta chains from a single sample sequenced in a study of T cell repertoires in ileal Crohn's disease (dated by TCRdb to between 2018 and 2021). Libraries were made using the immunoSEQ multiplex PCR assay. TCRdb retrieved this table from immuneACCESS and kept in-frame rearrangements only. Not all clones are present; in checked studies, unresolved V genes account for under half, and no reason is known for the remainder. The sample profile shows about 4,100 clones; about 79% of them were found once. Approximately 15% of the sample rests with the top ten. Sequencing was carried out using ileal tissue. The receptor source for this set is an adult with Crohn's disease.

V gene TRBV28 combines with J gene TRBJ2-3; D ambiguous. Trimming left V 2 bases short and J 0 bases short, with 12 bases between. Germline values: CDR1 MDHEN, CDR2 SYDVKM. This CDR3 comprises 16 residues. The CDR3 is CASSLISRLSTDTQYF. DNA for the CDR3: TGTGCCAGCAGTTTAATTAGCAGACTTAGCACAGATACGCAGTATTTT.

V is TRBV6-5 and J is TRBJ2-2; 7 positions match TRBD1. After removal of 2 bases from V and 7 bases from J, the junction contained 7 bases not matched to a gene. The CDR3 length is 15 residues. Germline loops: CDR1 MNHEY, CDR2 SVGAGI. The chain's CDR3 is CASSYLTTGHGELFF. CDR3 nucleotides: TGTGCCAGCAGTTACCTGACGACAGGGCACGGGGAGCTGTTTTTT.

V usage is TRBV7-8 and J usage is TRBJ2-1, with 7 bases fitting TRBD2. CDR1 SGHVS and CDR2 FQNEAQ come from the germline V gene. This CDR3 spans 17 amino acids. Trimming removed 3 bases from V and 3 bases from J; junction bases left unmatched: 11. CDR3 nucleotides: TGTGCCAGCAGCTTCTTCGGTGAGGGGAGGGACTACAATGAGCAGTTCTTC. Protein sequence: CASSFFGEGRDYNEQFF.

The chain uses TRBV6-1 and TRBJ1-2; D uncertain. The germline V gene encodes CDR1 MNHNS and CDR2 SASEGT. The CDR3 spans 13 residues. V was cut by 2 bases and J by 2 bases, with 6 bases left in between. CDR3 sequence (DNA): TGTGCCAGCAGTGAACAGATGAACTATGGCTACACCTTC. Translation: CASSEQMNYGYTF.

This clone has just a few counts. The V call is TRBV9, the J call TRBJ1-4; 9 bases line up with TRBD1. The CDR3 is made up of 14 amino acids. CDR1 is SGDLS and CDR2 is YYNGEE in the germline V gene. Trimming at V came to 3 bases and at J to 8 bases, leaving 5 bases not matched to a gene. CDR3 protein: CASSAQGADEKLFF. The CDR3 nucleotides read TGTGCCAGCAGCGCACAGGGGGCGGACGAAAAACTGTTTTTT.

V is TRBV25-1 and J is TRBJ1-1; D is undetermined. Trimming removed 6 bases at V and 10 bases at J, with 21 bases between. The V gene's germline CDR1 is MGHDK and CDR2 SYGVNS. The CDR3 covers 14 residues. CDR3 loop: CASSALEKRTVAFF. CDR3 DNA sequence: TGTGCCAGCAGCGCCCTAGAGAAGAGAACGGTAGCTTTCTTT.

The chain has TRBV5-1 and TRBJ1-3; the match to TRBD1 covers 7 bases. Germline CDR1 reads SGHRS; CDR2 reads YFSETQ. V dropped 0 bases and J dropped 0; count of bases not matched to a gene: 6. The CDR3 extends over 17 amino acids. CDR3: CASSLEGDSNSGNTIYF. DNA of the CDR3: TGCGCCAGCAGCTTGGAGGGGGACAGCAACTCTGGAAACACCATATATTTT.

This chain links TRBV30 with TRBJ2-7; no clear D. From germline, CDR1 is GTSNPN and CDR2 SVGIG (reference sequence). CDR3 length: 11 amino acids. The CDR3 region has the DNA TGTGCTTGTGCGGCCTCCTACGAGCAGTACTTC. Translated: CACAASYEQYF.

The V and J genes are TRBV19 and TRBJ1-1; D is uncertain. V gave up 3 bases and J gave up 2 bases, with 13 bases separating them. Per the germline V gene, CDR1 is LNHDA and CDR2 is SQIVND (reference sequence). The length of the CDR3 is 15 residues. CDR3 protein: CASSILARRNTEAFF. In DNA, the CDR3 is TGTGCCAGTAGTATTCTGGCACGCCGAAACACTGAAGCTTTCTTT. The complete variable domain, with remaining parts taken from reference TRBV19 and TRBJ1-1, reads DGGITQSPKYLFRKEGQNVTLSCEQNLNHDAMYWYRQDPGQGLRLIYYSQIVNDFQKGDIAEGYSVSREKKESFPLTVTSAQKNPTAFYLCASSILARRNTEAFFGQGTRLTVV.

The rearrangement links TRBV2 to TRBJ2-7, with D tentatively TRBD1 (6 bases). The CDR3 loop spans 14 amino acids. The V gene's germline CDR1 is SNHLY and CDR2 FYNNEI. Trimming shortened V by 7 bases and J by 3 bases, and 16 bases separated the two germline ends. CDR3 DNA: TGTGCCAGCATGGTGTCAGGGGCTGTCTACGAGCAGTACTTC. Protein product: CASMVSGAVYEQYF.

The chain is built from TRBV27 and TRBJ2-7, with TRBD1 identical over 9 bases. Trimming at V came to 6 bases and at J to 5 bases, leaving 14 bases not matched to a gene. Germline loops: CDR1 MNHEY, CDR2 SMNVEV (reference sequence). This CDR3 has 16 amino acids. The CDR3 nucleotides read TGTGCCAGCAGCTTCCCCCCGGGACAGGGCATACACGAGCAGTACTTC. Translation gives CASSFPPGQGIHEQYF.

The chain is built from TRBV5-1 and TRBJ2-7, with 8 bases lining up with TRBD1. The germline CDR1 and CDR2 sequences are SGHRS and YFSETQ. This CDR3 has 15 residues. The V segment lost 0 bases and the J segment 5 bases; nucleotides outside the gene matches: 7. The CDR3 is CASSLADRASDEQYF. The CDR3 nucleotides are TGCGCCAGCAGCTTGGCGGACAGGGCTAGCGACGAGCAGTACTTC.

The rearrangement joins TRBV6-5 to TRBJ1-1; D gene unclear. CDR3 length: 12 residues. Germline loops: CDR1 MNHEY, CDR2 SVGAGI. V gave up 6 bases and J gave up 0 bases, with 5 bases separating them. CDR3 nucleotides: TGTGCCAGCAGCACACTGAACACTGAAGCTTTCTTT. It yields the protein CASSTLNTEAFF.

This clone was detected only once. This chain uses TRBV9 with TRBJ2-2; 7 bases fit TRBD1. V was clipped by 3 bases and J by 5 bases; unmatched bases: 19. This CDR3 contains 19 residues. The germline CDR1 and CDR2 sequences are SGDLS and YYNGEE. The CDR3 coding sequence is TGTGCCAGCAGCGGCACGACAGGGTTTAAAGCCTTAAGGACCGGGGAGCTGTTTTTT. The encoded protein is CASSGTTGFKALRTGELFF.

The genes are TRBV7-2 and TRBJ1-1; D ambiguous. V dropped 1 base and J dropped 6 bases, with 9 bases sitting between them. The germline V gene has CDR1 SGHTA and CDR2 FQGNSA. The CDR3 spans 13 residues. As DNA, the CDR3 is TGTGCCAGCAGCTTAGTGATTAGTTCTGAAGCTTTCTTT. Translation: CASSLVISSEAFF.

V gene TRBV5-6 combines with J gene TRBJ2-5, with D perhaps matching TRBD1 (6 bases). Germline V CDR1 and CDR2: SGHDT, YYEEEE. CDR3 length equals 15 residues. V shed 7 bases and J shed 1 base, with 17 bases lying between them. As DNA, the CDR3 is TGTGCCAGCCTCAAATTCCGGGACACCCAAGAGACCCAGTACTTC. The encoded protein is CASLKFRDTQETQYF. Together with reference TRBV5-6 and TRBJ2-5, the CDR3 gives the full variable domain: DAGVTQSPTHLIKTRGQQVTLRCSPKSGHDTVSWYQQALGQGPQFIFQYYEEEERQRGNFPDRFSGHQFPNYSSELNVNALLLGDSALYLCASLKFRDTQETQYFGPGTRLLVL.

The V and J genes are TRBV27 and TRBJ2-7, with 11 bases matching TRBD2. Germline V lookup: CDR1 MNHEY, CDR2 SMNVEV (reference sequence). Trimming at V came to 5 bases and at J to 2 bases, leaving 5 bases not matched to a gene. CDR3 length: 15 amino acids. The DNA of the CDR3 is TGTGCCAGCAGTCCTACTAGCGGGGGAACCTACGAGCAGTACTTC. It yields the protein CASSPTSGGTYEQYF.

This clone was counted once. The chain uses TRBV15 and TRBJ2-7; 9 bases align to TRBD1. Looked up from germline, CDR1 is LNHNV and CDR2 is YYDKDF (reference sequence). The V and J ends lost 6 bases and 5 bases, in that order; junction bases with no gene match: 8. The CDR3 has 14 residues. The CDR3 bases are TGTGCCACCAGAAGGGGGGGGACAGGGAACGAGCAGTACTTC. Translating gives CATRRGGTGNEQYF.

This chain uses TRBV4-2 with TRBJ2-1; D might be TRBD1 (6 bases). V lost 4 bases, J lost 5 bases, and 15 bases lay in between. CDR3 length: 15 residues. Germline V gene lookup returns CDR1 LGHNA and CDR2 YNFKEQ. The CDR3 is CASSRLGQLHNEQFF. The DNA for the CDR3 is TGTGCCAGCAGCCGACTTGGACAGTTACACAATGAGCAGTTCTTC.

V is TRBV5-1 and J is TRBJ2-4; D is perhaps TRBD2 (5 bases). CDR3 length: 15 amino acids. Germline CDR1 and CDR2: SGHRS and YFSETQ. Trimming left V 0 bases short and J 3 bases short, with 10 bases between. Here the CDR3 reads CASSLGHSGKNIQYF. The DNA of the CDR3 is TGCGCCAGCAGCTTGGGGCACAGCGGCAAAAACATTCAGTACTTC.

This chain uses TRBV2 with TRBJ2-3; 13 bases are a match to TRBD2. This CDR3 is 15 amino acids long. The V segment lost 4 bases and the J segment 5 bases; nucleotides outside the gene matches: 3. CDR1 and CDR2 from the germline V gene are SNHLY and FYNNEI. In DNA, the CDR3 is TGTGCCAGCAGTGGGAGACTAGCGGGGGGAGATACGCAGTATTTT. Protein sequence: CASSGRLAGGDTQYF.